The 27 T cell receptor beta chains below all came from one sample that was sequenced in a study of blood T cell repertoires in COVID-19. The repertoire was sequenced with immunoSEQ multiplex PCR; TCRdb's copy has only in-frame clones and lacks some. Of more than 200,000 clones in the sample, 70% to 90% were seen once. Sequenced input: peripheral blood. All receptors derive from a man aged 50 or older with acute or convalescent COVID-19.

CDR3 in amino acids: CASSQTQGEDTQYF. The CDR3 DNA reads TGCGCCAGCAGCCAAACACAGGGGGAGGATACGCAGTATTTT. The genes are TRBV4-1 and TRBJ2-3; 8 bases fit TRBD1. V was clipped by 2 bases and J by 6 bases; unmatched bases: 4. This CDR3 is built from 14 residues. CDR1 and CDR2 from the germline V gene are MGHRA and YSYEKL.

The rearrangement uses TRBV10-3 and TRBJ2-1, with 12 bases identical to TRBD2. Germline V gives CDR1 ENHRY, CDR2 SYGVKD. CDR3 length: 17 residues. After removal of 0 bases from V and 5 bases from J, the junction contained 5 bases not matched to a gene. This CDR3 reads CAISESLRTSGDNEQFF. DNA for the CDR3: TGTGCCATCAGTGAGTCGTTGCGGACTAGCGGGGACAATGAGCAGTTCTTC.

Only a few counts were recorded for this clone. This chain joins TRBV6-5 and TRBJ1-5, with D possibly matching TRBD1 (5 bases). Per the germline V gene, CDR1 is MNHEY and CDR2 is SVGAGI. Trimming took off 8 bases at V and 0 bases at J, with 14 bases between the two ends. This CDR3 spans 15 amino acids. DNA for the CDR3: TGTGCCAGCCAAGCGGGGCAGCCTAGCAATCAGCCCCAGCATTTT. It yields the protein CASQAGQPSNQPQHF.

This clone was seen a single time. The chain couples TRBV19 to TRBJ1-5; 7 bases agree with TRBD1. Germline lookup yields CDR1 LNHDA and CDR2 SQIVND (reference sequence). The CDR3 is 15 amino acids. V dropped 3 bases and J dropped 3; count of bases not matched to a gene: 5. The CDR3 region has the DNA TGTGCCAGTAGTATTCCAGGGGGTAACAATCAGCCCCAGCATTTT. It codes for CASSIPGGNNQPQHF.

The CDR3 DNA follows: TGCGCCAGCAGCTTGGGGGTTGCGGGATCTGGGGCCAACGTCCTGACTTTC. Translated, it gives CASSLGVAGSGANVLTF. The chain recombines TRBV5-1 with TRBJ2-6; possibly TRBD2 for D (6 bases). Trimming took off 0 bases at V and 1 base at J, with 11 bases between the two ends. The CDR3 runs 17 residues. Germline CDR1 reads SGHRS; CDR2 reads YFSETQ.

CDR3 region: CASMGGTGDSFEKLFF. The CDR3 coding sequence is TGTGCCAGCATGGGGGGGACAGGGGATTCATTTGAAAAACTGTTTTTT. This chain links TRBV2 with TRBJ1-4; the match to TRBD1 covers 10 bases. The germline V gene encodes CDR1 SNHLY and CDR2 FYNNEI. This CDR3 has 16 amino acids. V gave up 7 bases and J gave up 7 bases; unmatched junction bases: 12.

The V call is TRBV19, the J call TRBJ1-2, with 7 bases identical to TRBD1. Looked up from germline, CDR1 is LNHDA and CDR2 is SQIVND (reference sequence). V lost 4 bases and J lost 2; bases outside the gene matches: 1. The CDR3 totals 13 residues. For the CDR3, the DNA is TGTGCCAGTAGTAGGGACAGCAACTATGGCTACACCTTC. Residues: CASSRDSNYGYTF.

The V and J genes are TRBV5-1 and TRBJ1-1, with 10 bases aligning to TRBD1. With 3 bases clipped from V and 3 bases from J, the junction kept 5 bases outside the gene matches. Germline loops: CDR1 SGHRS, CDR2 YFSETQ. CDR3 length: 15 amino acids. The CDR3 here is CASSSGQGGYTEAFF. CDR3 DNA: TGCGCCAGCAGCTCCGGACAGGGGGGATACACTGAAGCTTTCTTT.

As for this clone: Other DNA sequences in the sample encode the same CDR3. This chain connects TRBV5-1 to TRBJ2-5, with a possible D match to TRBD1 (6 bases). Germline CDR1 SGHRS, CDR2 YFSETQ. The V and J ends lost 0 bases and 5 bases respectively, with 11 bases between them. CDR3 length: 14 amino acids. CDR3 coding DNA: TGCGCCAGCAGCTTGGGGCAGGGGCTCGAGACCCAGTACTTC. It yields the protein CASSLGQGLETQYF.

The chain joins TRBV3-1 (or the pseudogene TRBV3-2) to TRBJ1-2, with D perhaps TRBD1 (6 bases). The CDR3 consists of 13 residues. Germline values: CDR1 LGHDT, CDR2 YNNKEL (reference sequence). Trimming shortened V by 4 bases and J by 4 bases, and 10 bases separated the two germline ends. The DNA for the CDR3 is TGTGCCAGCAGCCCCCAGGGGTCCTATGGCTACACCTTC. Encoded protein: CASSPQGSYGYTF.

V is TRBV19 and J is TRBJ1-5; 10 nucleotides agree with TRBD1. Losses at the gene ends were 5 bases for V and 4 bases for J; bases not matched to a gene: 5. There are 15 residues in the CDR3. In germline, CDR1 is LNHDA, CDR2 SQIVND (reference sequence). CDR3 DNA: TGTGCCAGTAGTTTAAGACAGGGGGCAAATCAGCCCCAGCATTTT. Translated: CASSLRQGANQPQHF.

This chain uses TRBV7-8 with TRBJ1-6; D is perhaps TRBD1 (6 bases). The CDR3 is made up of 16 amino acids. Trimming shortened V by 4 bases and J by 5 bases, and 15 bases separated the two germline ends. The germline gives CDR1 SGHVS, CDR2 FQNEAQ. The DNA of the CDR3 is TGTGCCAGCAGCTCCTCCCAGGGGTCGGATAATTCACCCCTCCACTTT. This translates into CASSSSQGSDNSPLHF.

The chain combines TRBV2 with TRBJ1-5; D unresolved. Germline values: CDR1 SNHLY, CDR2 FYNNEI. The CDR3 totals 15 residues. Deletions cut 3 bases from V and 5 bases from J, with 14 bases between. The CDR3 reads CASSDPGGLYQPQHF. In DNA, the CDR3 is TGTGCCAGCAGTGACCCCGGCGGCTTATATCAGCCCCAGCATTTT.

The chain uses TRBV18 and TRBJ1-4; D is perhaps TRBD1 (5 bases). Per germline, CDR1 KGHSH and CDR2 LQKENI. Trimming stripped 6 bases from V and 8 bases from J, with 13 bases between. The CDR3 spans 13 residues. CDR3 coding DNA: TGTGCCAGCTCCCCCAGGGTTGGCGAAAAACTGTTTTTT. Its protein is CASSPRVGEKLFF. The full variable domain, rest sourced from reference TRBV18 and TRBJ1-4, is NAGVMQNPRHLVRRRGQEARLRCSPMKGHSHVYWYRQLPEEGLKFMVYLQKENIIDESGMPKERFSAEFPKEGPSILRIQQVVRGDSAAYFCASSPRVGEKLFFGSGTQLSVL.

V usage is TRBV19 and J usage is TRBJ1-2; D not certain. Germline CDR1 reads LNHDA; CDR2 reads SQIVND (reference sequence). This CDR3 is 13 amino acids long. Deletions cut 5 bases from V and 4 bases from J, with 11 bases between. CDR3 sequence reads: CASSEDDRYGYTF. The CDR3 nucleotides read TGTGCCAGTAGTGAGGATGACCGCTATGGCTACACCTTC.

The chain employs TRBV5-1 and TRBJ2-7; TRBD1 agrees at 8 bases. Germline CDR1 and CDR2: SGHRS and YFSETQ. The junction had 6 bases not matched to a gene; V was cut back by 4 bases and J by 3 bases. The CDR3 spans 14 residues. The DNA for the CDR3 is TGCGCCAGCAGCCCGGGACAGGTCATCTACGAGCAGTACTTC. Translated: CASSPGQVIYEQYF.

At least ten counts were recorded for this clone. As DNA, the CDR3 is TGTGCCAGCACCCAGCCGGGTGGCTATGGCTACACCTTC. Its translation is CASTQPGGYGYTF. This sequence joins TRBV6-5 and TRBJ1-2; D gene unclear. Trimming took 7 bases from V and 4 from J, leaving 13 bases between them. Per germline, CDR1 MNHEY and CDR2 SVGAGI. The CDR3 loop spans 13 amino acids.

J is TRBJ1-5 and V is TRBV2; no firm D call. Looked up from germline, CDR1 is SNHLY and CDR2 is FYNNEI. This CDR3 comprises 14 residues. Trimming stripped 1 base from V and 3 bases from J, with 7 bases between. The CDR3 DNA follows: TGTGCCAGCAGTGAAGGCACAGCCAATCAGCCCCAGCATTTT. Amino acids: CASSEGTANQPQHF.

This chain uses TRBV7-9 with TRBJ1-1, with D unclear. Germline V lookup: CDR1 SEHNR, CDR2 FQNEAQ (reference sequence). This CDR3 comprises 15 residues. The ends were cut back, 5 bases at V and 2 bases at J, with 15 bases in the middle. CDR3 residues: CASSVLSESNTEAFF. The DNA for the CDR3 is TGTGCCAGCAGCGTGCTGAGTGAGTCTAACACTGAAGCTTTCTTT. Based on the CDR3 plus reference TRBV7-9 and TRBJ1-1, the full variable domain is DTGVSQNPRHKITKRGQNVTFRCDPISEHNRLYWYRQTLGQGPEFLTYFQNEAQLEKSRLLSDRFSAERPKGSFSTLEIQRTEQGDSAMYLCASSVLSESNTEAFFGQGTRLTVV.

The chain carries TRBV6-5 and TRBJ1-2; TRBD1 might be the D (5 bases). Between the trimmed V and J ends, which lost 5 bases and 7 bases, there was a span of 14 bases. Germline V gene sequence: CDR1 MNHEY, CDR2 SVGAGI. The CDR3 runs 13 residues. Here the CDR3 DNA reads TGTGCCAGCAGTCTGCGCGGGGCCCTTGGCTACACCTTC. Its translation is CASSLRGALGYTF.

The V and J genes are TRBV5-5 and TRBJ1-1, with unresolved D. The CDR3 has 15 amino acids. The V end was cut by 4 bases, the J end by 1 base, with 14 bases between. Germline V CDR1 and CDR2: SGHKS, YYEKEE (reference sequence). The CDR3 DNA is TGTGCCAGCAGCCCCGTCCGTCAACAGAACACTGAAGCTTTCTTT. Translating gives CASSPVRQQNTEAFF.

CDR3: CASRSQGLSNEKLFF. CDR3 DNA sequence: TGTGCCAGCAGGTCGCAGGGGCTTTCTAATGAAAAACTGTTTTTT. The rearrangement links TRBV7-9 to TRBJ1-4; tentatively, D is TRBD1 (6 bases). The V end was cut by 6 bases, the J end by 3 bases, with 14 bases between. The germline V gene has CDR1 SEHNR and CDR2 FQNEAQ (reference sequence). This CDR3 comprises 15 residues.

This clone was observed once. V is TRBV9 and J is TRBJ1-1, with D unclear. Germline-derived CDR1 and CDR2 are SGDLS and YYNGEE. V lost 0 bases and J 2 bases, leaving 8 bases between the germline ends. The CDR3 has 14 residues. The CDR3 region is CASSVGLANTEAFF. As DNA, the CDR3 is TGTGCCAGCAGCGTAGGTCTGGCAAACACTGAAGCTTTCTTT.

The chain has TRBV5-5 and TRBJ1-4; D is undetermined. The ends were cut back, 5 bases at V and 2 bases at J, with 16 bases in the middle. CDR3 length equals 16 residues. Germline CDR1 is SGHKS and CDR2 is YYEKEE (reference sequence). As DNA, the CDR3 is TGTGCCAGCAGTAAGTCCGTAGTTGCGACTAATGAAAAACTGTTTTTT. Its protein product is CASSKSVVATNEKLFF.

This chain uses TRBV6-5 with TRBJ1-2, with 7 positions matching TRBD1. The CDR3 consists of 14 residues. V was pared by 5 bases and J by 5 bases, with 8 bases of the junction left unmatched. The germline gives CDR1 MNHEY, CDR2 SVGAGI. The CDR3 is CASSRQGGGYGYTF. CDR3 bases: TGTGCCAGCAGTCGACAGGGAGGAGGGTATGGCTACACCTTC.

This clone has only one observation. The chain combines TRBV10-3 with TRBJ2-7, with 7 bases matching TRBD1. With 2 bases clipped from V and 3 bases from J, the junction kept 1 base outside the gene matches. CDR1 ENHRY and CDR2 SYGVKD come from the germline V gene. This CDR3 spans 13 amino acids. Written as DNA, the CDR3 is TGTGCCATCAGTGAGGACAGGGACTACGAGCAGTACTTC. It codes for CAISEDRDYEQYF.

The chain links TRBV27 to TRBJ2-1; D is perhaps TRBD1 (6 bases). Germline lookup yields CDR1 MNHEY and CDR2 SMNVEV (reference sequence). Trimming removed 0 bases at V and 2 bases at J, with 17 bases between. The CDR3 runs to 18 residues. The CDR3 DNA sequence: TGTGCCAGCAGTTTATCGTTTGGGGGCCAGGTAGCCTACAATGAGCAGTTCTTC. Translated: CASSLSFGGQVAYNEQFF.